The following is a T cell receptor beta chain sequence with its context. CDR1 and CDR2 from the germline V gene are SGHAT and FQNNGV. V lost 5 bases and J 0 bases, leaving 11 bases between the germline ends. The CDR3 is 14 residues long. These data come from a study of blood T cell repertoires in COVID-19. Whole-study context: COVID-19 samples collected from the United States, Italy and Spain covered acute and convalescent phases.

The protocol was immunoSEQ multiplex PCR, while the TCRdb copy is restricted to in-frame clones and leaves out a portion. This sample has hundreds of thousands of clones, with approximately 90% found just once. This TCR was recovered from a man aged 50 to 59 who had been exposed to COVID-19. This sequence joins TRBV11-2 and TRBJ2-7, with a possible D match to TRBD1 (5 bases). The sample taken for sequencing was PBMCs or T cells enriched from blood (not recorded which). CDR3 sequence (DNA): TGTGCCAGCAGCATTCGACAGAGCTCCTACGAGCAGTACTTC. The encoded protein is CASSIRQSSYEQYF.